This is a list of T cell receptor beta chains from one sample in a study of Graves' ophthalmopathy and Graves' hyperthyroidism. TCRdb used MiXCR to reprocess the multiplex PCR reads, holding one entry per CDR3 protein. Of 350,000 to 400,000 distinct CDR3 sequences in the sample, about 16% were seen once. The sequenced sample was peripheral blood. The receptors were sampled from a woman under 30 with stable Graves' hyperthyroidism. Each CDR3 is given with its conserved first and last residue. The D gene is left open where the match is weak. Clone size is shown for a subset of rows, as once, few, many or a class of expanded clone.

TRBV12-3/TRBV12-4	many	TRBJ2-4	NA	TGTGCCAGCACAGGAGCCGCGGCCAAAAACATTCAGTACTTC	CASTGAAAKNIQYF
TRBV19	many	TRBJ2-7	TRBD1	TGTGCCAGTAGGATACAGGGGGCCCCCTACGAGCAGTACTTC	CASRIQGAPYEQYF
TRBV29-1	many	TRBJ1-5	TRBD1	TGCAGCGTTGGCGACAGGGGAGGAAGCAATCAGCCCCAGCATTTT	CSVGDRGGSNQPQHF
TRBV6-5	few	TRBJ2-2	NA	TGTGCCAGCAGTTACTCGGCAGTCGCTTTAACCGGGGAGCTGTTTTTT	CASSYSAVALTGELFF
TRBV7-2	many	TRBJ2-2	NA	TGTGCCAGCGTGGCAGAGGTATCGAACACCGGGGAGCTGTTTTTT	CASVAEVSNTGELFF
TRBV19	few	TRBJ1-5	NA	TGTGCCAGTAGCGTCTTGGGCAGGCGGAATCAGCCCCAGCATTTT	CASSVLGRRNQPQHF
TRBV4-1	NA	TRBJ2-2	TRBD2	TGCGCCAGCAGCCAAGATAGGGTGCGAGCGGGGGATCGGTACACCGGGGAGCTGTTTTTT	CASSQDRVRAGDRYTGELFF
TRBV12-3/TRBV12-4	many	TRBJ2-2	NA	TGTGCCAGCAGTTTTTATCAGGGGACCGGGGAGCTGTTTTTT	CASSFYQGTGELFF
TRBV7-2	many	TRBJ1-1	NA	TGTGCCAGCAGCCCCTTGGGGGGGTTGGAGACTGAAGCTTTCTTT	CASSPLGGLETEAFF
TRBV6-1	NA	TRBJ1-5	NA	TGTGCCAGCTGGTGGACGGACAATCAGCCCCAGCATTTT	CASWWTDNQPQHF
TRBV9	many	TRBJ2-5	TRBD1	TGTGCCAGCAGCGCGGGACAGGGTGGGCAAGAGACCCAGTACTTC	CASSAGQGGQETQYF
TRBV4-1	NA	TRBJ2-4	TRBD2	TGCGCCAGCAGCCAAGATAATAAAGTGAGCGGGGGGGCAAAACGAGCCAAAAACATTCAGTACTTC	CASSQDNKVSGGAKRAKNIQYF
TRBV20-1	NA	TRBJ1-1	TRBD1	TGCAGTGGGGGGACAGGGGGCCTAAACACTGAAGCTTTCTTT	CSGGTGGLNTEAFF
TRBV12-3/TRBV12-4	many	TRBJ1-5	NA	TGTGCCAGCAGGTTAGGGACAACCAGGGAGCAGCCCCAGCATTTT	CASRLGTTREQPQHF
TRBV7-8	many	TRBJ2-7	NA	TGTGCCAGCAGCTTAGTGACCACAGGGTTAGGCTACGAGCAGTACTTC	CASSLVTTGLGYEQYF
TRBV28	NA	TRBJ1-1	NA	TGTGCCAGCACTTCGAGTCGAGATGCTTTCTTT	CASTSSRDAFF
TRBV29-1	few	TRBJ2-2	TRBD1	TGCAGCGTCGGGGACAGCTCAAACACCGGGGAGCTGTTTTTT	CSVGDSSNTGELFF
TRBV7-2	many	TRBJ2-7	NA	TGTGCCAGCAGCGCAGGGTGGGGAGTCGAGCAGTACTTC	CASSAGWGVEQYF
TRBV6-2/TRBV6-3	many	TRBJ1-1	NA	TGTGCCAGCAGTGACCTTCGGCCGAACACTGAAGCTTTCTTT	CASSDLRPNTEAFF
TRBV11-1	many	TRBJ2-2	NA	TGTGCCAGCAGCTTGACAGTCACGAACACCGGGGAGCTGTTTTTT	CASSLTVTNTGELFF
TRBV7-9	NA	TRBJ2-2	TRBD1	TGTGCCAGCAGCCCGCGACAGGGGGCCGGGGAGCTGTTTTTT	CASSPRQGAGELFF
TRBV6-5	many	TRBJ2-7	TRBD1	TGTGCCAGCAGTTACTCTAGGACAGGGAAGTACGAGCAGTACTTC	CASSYSRTGKYEQYF
TRBV29-1	few	TRBJ2-5	TRBD1	TGCAGCGTTAGTGGACAGGGAGGCGAGACCCAGTACTTC	CSVSGQGGETQYF
TRBV29-1	many	TRBJ1-2	NA	TGCAGCGTTGCTCGGGGAGCAAACTATGGCTACACCTTC	CSVARGANYGYTF
TRBV7-2	NA	TRBJ2-5	NA	TGTGCCAGCAGCTTACGCAGTCAGCGGGTCACCCAAGAGACCCAGTACTTC	CASSLRSQRVTQETQYF
TRBV5-1	many	TRBJ2-5	TRBD1	TGCGCCAGCAGCCTCGGGACAGGGGTTGAGACCCAGTACTTC	CASSLGTGVETQYF
TRBV2	NA	TRBJ1-2	NA	TGTGCCAGCAGTGATTGGGGGGTCAATTCGAAAGGCTACACCTTC	CASSDWGVNSKGYTF
TRBV19	many	TRBJ2-7	NA	TGTGCCAGTAGTCAGTATGGCTACGAGCAGTACTTC	CASSQYGYEQYF